Described below is a single T cell receptor (beta chain) sequence and its context. This sample was taken from a study of blood T cell repertoires in COVID-19. As for the study in general: Specimens from acute and convalescent COVID-19 originated in the United States, Italy and Spain. T cells, B-cell-depleted T cells, or PBMCs supplied cDNA or gDNA.

In the authors' workflow: How many nucleated cells were present was estimated from reference gene primer amplification. Repertoires were generated with immunoSEQ multiplex PCR, while TCRdb's copy carries only in-frame clones and drops some. The V and J calls and clone size come from that table; D and trimming were worked out from the DNA. The sample comprises about 160,000 clones, approximately 84% of which are singletons, and over 20% rests with the top ten. V lost 0 bases to trimming and J lost 1 base, with 11 bases between them. CDR3 length: 16 residues. The germline V gene encodes CDR1 SGHRS and CDR2 YFSETQ.

The chain uses TRBV5-1 and TRBJ1-5; D gene ambiguous. The sample was peripheral blood. The TCR was taken from a woman older than 75 with acute or convalescent COVID-19. CDR3 residues: CASSLGDGRSNQPQHF. In DNA form, the CDR3 reads TGCGCCAGCAGCTTGGGCGACGGGAGAAGCAATCAGCCCCAGCATTTT.